What follows is one T cell receptor (beta chain) and its context. Profiled with immunoSEQ multiplex PCR; TCRdb holds only in-frame clones, not every one. Altogether 150,000 to 200,000 clones are present, 86% being singletons, with the ten largest covering approximately 25%. Individuals aged about 18 to 89 years were recruited from 24 US areas. Participant reports of clinical history set cohort assignment. This sample was included in a study of blood T cell repertoires in COVID-19. Background on the study: COVID-19 samples collected from the United States, Italy and Spain covered acute and convalescent phases. Sample material is recorded as cDNA or gDNA derived from T cells, B-cell-depleted T cells, or PBMCs.

Germline values: CDR1 MNHEY, CDR2 SMNVEV (reference sequence). This CDR3 spans 16 amino acids. J was trimmed by 2 bases and V by 5 bases; bases with no gene match: 12. The sample was PBMCs or T cells enriched from blood (not recorded which). The chain is built from TRBV27 and TRBJ2-7; TRBD1 matches 7 bases. The TCR originated in a woman aged 40 to 49 in a cohort exposed to, infected with or recovered from COVID-19 (not recorded which). This CDR3 is CASSLLPGQMTYEQYF. CDR3 nucleotides: TGTGCCAGCAGTCTTCTACCGGGACAGATGACCTACGAGCAGTACTTC.